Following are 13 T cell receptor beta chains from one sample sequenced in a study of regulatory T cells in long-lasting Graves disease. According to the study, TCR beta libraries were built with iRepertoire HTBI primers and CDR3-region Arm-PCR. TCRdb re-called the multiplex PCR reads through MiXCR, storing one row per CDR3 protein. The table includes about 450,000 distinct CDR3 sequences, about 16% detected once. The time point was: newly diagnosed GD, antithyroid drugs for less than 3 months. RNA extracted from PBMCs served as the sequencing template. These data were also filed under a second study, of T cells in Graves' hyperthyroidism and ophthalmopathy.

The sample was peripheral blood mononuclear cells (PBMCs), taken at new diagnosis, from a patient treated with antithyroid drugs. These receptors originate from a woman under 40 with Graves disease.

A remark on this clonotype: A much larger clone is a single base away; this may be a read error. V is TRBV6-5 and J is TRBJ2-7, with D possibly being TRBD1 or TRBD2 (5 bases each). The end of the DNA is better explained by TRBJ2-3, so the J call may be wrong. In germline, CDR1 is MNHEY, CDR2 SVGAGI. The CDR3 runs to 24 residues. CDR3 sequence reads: CASSYSRAPGPSKWSGTPLETQYF. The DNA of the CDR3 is TGTGCCAGCAGTTACTCGAGGGCTCCGGGACCCAGCAAATGGAGCGGAACCCCCCTTGAGACGCAGTATTTT.

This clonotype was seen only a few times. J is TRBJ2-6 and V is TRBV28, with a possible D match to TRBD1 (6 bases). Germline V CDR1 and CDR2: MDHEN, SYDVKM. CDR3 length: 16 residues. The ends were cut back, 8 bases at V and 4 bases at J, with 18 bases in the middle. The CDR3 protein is CASGGPWVAGANVLTF. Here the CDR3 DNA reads TGTGCCAGCGGGGGCCCCTGGGTAGCCGGGGCCAACGTCCTGACTTTC.

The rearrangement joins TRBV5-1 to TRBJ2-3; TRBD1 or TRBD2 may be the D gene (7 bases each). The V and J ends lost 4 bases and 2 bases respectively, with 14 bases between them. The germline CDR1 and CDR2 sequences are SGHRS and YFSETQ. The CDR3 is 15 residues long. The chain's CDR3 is CASSQAGQSTDTQYF. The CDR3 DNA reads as TGCGCCAGCAGCCAAGCGGGACAGTCCACAGATACGCAGTATTTT.

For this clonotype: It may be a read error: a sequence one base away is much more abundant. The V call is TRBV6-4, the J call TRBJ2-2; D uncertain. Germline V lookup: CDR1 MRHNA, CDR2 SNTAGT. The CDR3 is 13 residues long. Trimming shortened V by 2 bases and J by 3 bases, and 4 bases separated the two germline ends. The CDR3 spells CASSDKDTGELFF. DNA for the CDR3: TGTGCCAGCAGTGACAAGGACACCGGGGAGCTGTTTTTT.

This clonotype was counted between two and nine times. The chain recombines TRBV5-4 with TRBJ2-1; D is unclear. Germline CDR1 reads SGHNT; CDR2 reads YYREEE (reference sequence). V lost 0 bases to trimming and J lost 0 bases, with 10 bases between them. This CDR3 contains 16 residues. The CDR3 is CASSLGAPSSYNEQFF. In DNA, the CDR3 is TGTGCCAGCAGCTTGGGCGCGCCAAGCTCCTACAATGAGCAGTTCTTC.

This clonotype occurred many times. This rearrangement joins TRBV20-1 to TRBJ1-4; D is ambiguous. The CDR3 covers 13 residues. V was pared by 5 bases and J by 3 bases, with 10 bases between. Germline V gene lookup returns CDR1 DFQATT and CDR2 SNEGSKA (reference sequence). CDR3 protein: CSARIGSNEKLFF. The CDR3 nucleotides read TGCAGTGCTCGAATCGGTTCTAATGAAAAACTGTTTTTT.

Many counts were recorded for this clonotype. CDR3 in DNA: TGTGCCAGCAGCTTAGGCAGAGCCATTGGGGAGCAGTTCTTC. Translation gives CASSLGRAIGEQFF. The chain carries TRBV11-2 and TRBJ2-1; no clear D. V gave up 1 base and J gave up 10 bases, with 14 bases separating them. Germline loops: CDR1 SGHAT, CDR2 FQNNGV. CDR3 size: 14 residues.

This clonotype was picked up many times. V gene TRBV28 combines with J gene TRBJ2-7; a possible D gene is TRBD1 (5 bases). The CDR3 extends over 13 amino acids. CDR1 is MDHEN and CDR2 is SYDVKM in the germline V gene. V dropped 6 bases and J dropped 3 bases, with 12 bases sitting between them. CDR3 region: CASSPLDNYEQYF. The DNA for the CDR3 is TGTGCCAGCAGCCCCCTGGACAACTACGAGCAGTACTTC.

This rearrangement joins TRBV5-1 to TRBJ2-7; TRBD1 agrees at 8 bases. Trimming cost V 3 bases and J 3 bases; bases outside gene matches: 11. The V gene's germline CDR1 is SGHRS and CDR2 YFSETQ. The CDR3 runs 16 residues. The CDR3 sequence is CASSSHRDRPFYEQYF. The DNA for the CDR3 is TGCGCCAGCAGCTCTCACCGGGACAGGCCCTTCTACGAGCAGTACTTC.

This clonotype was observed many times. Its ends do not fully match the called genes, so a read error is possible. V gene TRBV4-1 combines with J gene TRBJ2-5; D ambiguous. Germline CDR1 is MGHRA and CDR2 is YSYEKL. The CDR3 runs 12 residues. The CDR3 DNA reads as TGTGCCAGCAGTTACTCACAAGAGACCCAGTACTTC. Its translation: CASSYSQETQYF.

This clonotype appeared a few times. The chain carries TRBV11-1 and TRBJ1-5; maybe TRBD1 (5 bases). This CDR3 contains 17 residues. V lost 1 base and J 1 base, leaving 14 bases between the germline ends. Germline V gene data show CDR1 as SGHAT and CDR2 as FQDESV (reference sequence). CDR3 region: CASSLGGEGPSNQPQHF. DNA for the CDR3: TGTGCCAGCAGCTTAGGAGGGGAGGGGCCGAGCAATCAGCCCCAGCATTTT.

The DNA of the CDR3 is TGTGCCAGCAGTTCACTTTACACCATATATTTT. Protein: CASSSLYTIYF. The V call is TRBV28, the J call TRBJ1-3; D unclear. V was shortened by 4 bases and J by 8 bases, with 6 bases between the two germline ends. The CDR3 consists of 11 residues. Germline CDR1 and CDR2: MDHEN and SYDVKM.

Here the CDR3 reads CASRLAGSLDTQYF. CDR3 sequence (DNA): TGTGCCAGCCGACTAGCGGGTTCTTTAGATACGCAGTATTTT. The chain has TRBV4-2 and TRBJ2-3; 10 nucleotides match TRBD2. The CDR3 totals 14 residues. The germline gives CDR1 LGHNA, CDR2 YNFKEQ. The J segment lost 5 bases and the V segment lost 8 bases, leaving 7 bases of the junction unmatched.